This T cell receptor (beta chain) was recorded in a study of cytomegalovirus exposure and HLA in healthy donors. The data were produced by immunoSEQ multiplex PCR, yet TCRdb's version contains in-frame clones alone and is incomplete. This sample has some 190,000 clones, with approximately 86% found just once. The V end was cut by 0 bases, the J end by 9 bases, with 9 bases between. The length of the CDR3 is 13 residues. CDR1 is SGHTA, CDR2 FQGNSA, per germline. Sequencing input: PBMCs. The chain combines TRBV7-2 with TRBJ2-1, with D unresolved. This clonotype was obtained from a man aged 25-40 years in good health and CMV-seropositive. The CDR3 spells CASSLAPSVEQFF. The CDR3 nucleotides read TGTGCCAGCAGCTTAGCGCCCTCGGTTGAGCAGTTCTTC.